This TCR beta chain was sequenced during a study of blood T cell repertoires in COVID-19. Study as a whole: Acute-phase and convalescent COVID-19 samples originated in the United States, Italy and Spain.

Clones were sequenced by immunoSEQ multiplex PCR, and TCRdb holds only the in-frame ones, with some missing. The sample consists of about 110,000 clones, approximately 82% of them appearing once. This clone has just a few counts. CDR3 length equals 17 residues. With 10 bases clipped from V and 0 bases from J, the junction kept 15 bases outside the gene matches. Germline V gives CDR1 PRHDT, CDR2 FYEKMQ (reference sequence). Sequenced material: peripheral blood. The sequence came from a woman of 80 years or more with acute or convalescent COVID-19. The rearrangement links TRBV13 to TRBJ1-3, with 7 positions matching TRBD1. The CDR3 reads CATETGAKSRSGNTIYF. DNA of the CDR3: TGTGCCACTGAAACAGGGGCCAAGTCGCGCTCTGGAAACACCATATATTTT.